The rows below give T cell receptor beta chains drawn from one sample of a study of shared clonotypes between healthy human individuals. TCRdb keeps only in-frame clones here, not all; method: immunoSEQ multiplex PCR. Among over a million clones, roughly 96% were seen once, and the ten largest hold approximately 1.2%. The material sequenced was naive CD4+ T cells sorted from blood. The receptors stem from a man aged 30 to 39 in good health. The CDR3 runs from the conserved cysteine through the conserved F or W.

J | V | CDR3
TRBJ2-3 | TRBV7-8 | CASSKPLGLAGSTDTQYF
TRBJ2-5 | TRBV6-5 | CASSYSRISGETQYF
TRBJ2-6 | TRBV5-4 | CASSHRGTGANVLTF
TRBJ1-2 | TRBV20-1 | CSASHGYTF
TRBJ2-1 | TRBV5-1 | CASSLTGYNEQFF
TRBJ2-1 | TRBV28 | CASGGTPDNEQFF
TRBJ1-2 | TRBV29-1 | CSVGGLLADGYTF
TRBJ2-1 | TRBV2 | CASSENVAGAYNEQFF
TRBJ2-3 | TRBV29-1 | CSGARGVEDTQYF
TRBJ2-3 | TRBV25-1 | CASSEALAGLYTQYF
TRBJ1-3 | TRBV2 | CASTADGLSGNTIYF
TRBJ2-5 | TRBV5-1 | CASSLEAGRETQYF
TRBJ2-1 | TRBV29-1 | CSVLGGQRFYNEQFF
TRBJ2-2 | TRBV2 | CASSAWPSATGELFF
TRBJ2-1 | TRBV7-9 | CAITSGILYNEQFF
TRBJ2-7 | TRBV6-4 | CASMRGKVGGISREQYF
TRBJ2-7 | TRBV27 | CASRPGQISYEQYF